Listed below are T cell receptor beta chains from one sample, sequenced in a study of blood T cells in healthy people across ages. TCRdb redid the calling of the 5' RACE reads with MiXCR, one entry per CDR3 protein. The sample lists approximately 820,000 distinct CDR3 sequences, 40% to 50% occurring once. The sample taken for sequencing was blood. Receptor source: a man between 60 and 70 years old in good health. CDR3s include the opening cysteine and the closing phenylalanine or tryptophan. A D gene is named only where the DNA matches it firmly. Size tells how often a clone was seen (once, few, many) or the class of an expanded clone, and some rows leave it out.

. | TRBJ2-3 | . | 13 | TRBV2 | TGTGCCACCAAAGGTGGAGGGCCAGATACGCAGTATTTT | CATKGGGPDTQYF
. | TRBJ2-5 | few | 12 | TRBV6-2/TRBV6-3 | TGTGCCAGCAGACCGACTAGAGAGACCCAGTACTTC | CASRPTRETQYF
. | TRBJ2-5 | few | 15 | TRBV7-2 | TGTGCCAGCAGCTTAGTGGCGGGGGCCTACAATGAGCAGTACTTC | CASSLVAGAYNEQYF
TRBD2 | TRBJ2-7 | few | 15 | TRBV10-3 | TGTGCCATCAGTGGTAGCGGGTGGAGCTCCTACGAGCAGTACTTC | CAISGSGWSSYEQYF
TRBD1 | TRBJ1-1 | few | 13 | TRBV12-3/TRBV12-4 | TGTGCCAGCAGTTTACTTCCGGGACAGGGAGCTTTCTTT | CASSLLPGQGAFF
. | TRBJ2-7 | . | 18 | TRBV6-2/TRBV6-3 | TGTGCCAGCAGTTACTCCCTACGACAGTTCCTAAGCTCCTACGAGCAGTACTTC | CASSYSLRQFLSSYEQYF
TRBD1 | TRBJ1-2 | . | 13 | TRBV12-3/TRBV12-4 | TGTGCCAGCCGGGACAGGGGACCCTATGGCCACACCTTC | CASRDRGPYGHTF
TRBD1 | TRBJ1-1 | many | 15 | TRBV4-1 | TGCGCCAGCAGGGAGAGCGGGACAGGCAACACTGAAGCTTTCTTT | CASRESGTGNTEAFF
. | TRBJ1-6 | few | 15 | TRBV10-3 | TGTGCCATCAAAGATACAGGGATGGGTAATTCACCCCTCCACTTT | CAIKDTGMGNSPLHF
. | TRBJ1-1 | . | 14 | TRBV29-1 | TGCAGCGTTGAAGAGAGACAGCTCACCCGGGGGGCTTTCTTT | CSVEERQLTRGAFF
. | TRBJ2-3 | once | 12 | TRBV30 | TGTGCCTGGAGTGTTGCCCCGGATACGCAGTATTTT | CAWSVAPDTQYF
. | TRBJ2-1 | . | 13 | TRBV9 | TGTGCCAGCAGCGTGAACCGGGCCGATGAGCAGTTCTTC | CASSVNRADEQFF
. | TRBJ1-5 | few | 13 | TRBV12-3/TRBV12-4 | TGTGCCAGCACCCTTCTGGAGCAGGGGCCCCAGCATTTT | CASTLLEQGPQHF
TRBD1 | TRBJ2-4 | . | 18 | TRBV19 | TGTGCCAGTAGTAACCTGGGACAGGGGGCCCTAGCCAAAAACATTCAGTACTTC | CASSNLGQGALAKNIQYF
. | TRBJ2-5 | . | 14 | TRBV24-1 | TGTGCCACCAGTGATTACGGACAGCTAGAGACCCAGTACTTC | CATSDYGQLETQYF
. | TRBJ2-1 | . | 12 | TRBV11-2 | TGTGCCAGCAGCTTACACCTCCATGAGCAGTTCTTC | CASSLHLHEQFF
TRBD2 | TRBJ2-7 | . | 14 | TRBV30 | TGTGCCTGGAGTTTAGACGGGGGGACCTACGAGCAGTACTTC | CAWSLDGGTYEQYF
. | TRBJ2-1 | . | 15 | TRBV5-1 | TGCGCCAGTGGGGGACCTTTCGGCTCCTACAATGAGCAGTTCTTC | CASGGPFGSYNEQFF
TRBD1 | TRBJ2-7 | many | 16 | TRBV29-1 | TGCAGCGTGGGTTCCCTTCCGGGACAGAGCTCCTACGAGCAGTACTTC | CSVGSLPGQSSYEQYF
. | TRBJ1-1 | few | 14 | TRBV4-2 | TGTGCCAGCAGCCAAGGGGGGGCAGACACTGAAGCTTTCTTT | CASSQGGADTEAFF
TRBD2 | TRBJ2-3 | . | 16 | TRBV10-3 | TGTGCCATCAGTGAGCCTCTAGCGGGGGCCATGAATACGCAGTATTTT | CAISEPLAGAMNTQYF
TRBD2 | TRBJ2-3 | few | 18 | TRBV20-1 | TGCAGTGCCGTCGGGACCGGGACTAGCGGGGTGGTCTCAGATACGCAGTATTTT | CSAVGTGTSGVVSDTQYF